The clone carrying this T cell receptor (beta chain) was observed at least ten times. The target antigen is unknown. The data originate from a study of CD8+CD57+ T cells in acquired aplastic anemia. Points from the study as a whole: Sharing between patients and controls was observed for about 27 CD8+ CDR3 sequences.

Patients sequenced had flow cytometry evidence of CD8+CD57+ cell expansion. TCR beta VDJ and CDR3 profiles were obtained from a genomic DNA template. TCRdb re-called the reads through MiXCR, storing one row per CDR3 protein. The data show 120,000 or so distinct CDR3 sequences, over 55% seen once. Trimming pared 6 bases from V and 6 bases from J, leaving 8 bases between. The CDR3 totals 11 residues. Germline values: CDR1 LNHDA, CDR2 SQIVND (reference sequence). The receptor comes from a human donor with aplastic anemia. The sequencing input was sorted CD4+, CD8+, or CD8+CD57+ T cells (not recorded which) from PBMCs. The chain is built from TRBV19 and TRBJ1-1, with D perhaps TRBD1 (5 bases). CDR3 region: CASRGGAEAFF. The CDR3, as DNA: TGTGCCAGTAGGGGGGGGGCTGAAGCTTTCTTT.